This T cell receptor (beta chain) was sequenced for a study of Graves' ophthalmopathy and Graves' hyperthyroidism. Study observations and caveats: Most expanded clonotypes from thyroid (those above 0.001 frequency) were also found in blood. With just under 90% sensitivity and 70% to 82% specificity, a 13-signature model separated ophthalmopathy from stable hyperthyroidism.

Patients with other autoimmune diseases, uncontrolled infections, pregnancy or lactation were excluded. RNA transcripts provided the template for amplifying TCR beta CDR3 regions. The first round was an RT-PCR with HTBI primers, and the second round was a multiplex PCR. TCRdb re-derived calls from the multiplex PCR reads in MiXCR, one entry per CDR3 protein. The top ten clones hold about 9.3% of a sample with 200,000 to 250,000 distinct CDR3 sequences, over 25% of them seen once. At least ten counts were recorded for this clonotype. The antigen is unknown. Germline CDR1 and CDR2: KGHSH and LQKENI. The CDR3 consists of 15 residues. Trimming removed 4 bases from V and 0 bases from J; junction bases left unmatched: 3.

Sequenced sample: peripheral blood. V gene TRBV18 combines with J gene TRBJ1-5; TRBD1 matches 7 bases. This clonotype was obtained from a man aged 50 to 59 with Graves' ophthalmopathy. DNA of the CDR3: TGTGCCAGCTCACGAACAGGGGATAGCAATCAGCCCCAGCATTTT. It encodes CASSRTGDSNQPQHF.